The 32 T cell receptor beta chains below all came from one sample that was sequenced in a study of CD8 T cells in Susac syndrome. Random hexamers were used to reverse transcribe an amount of roughly 0.5 to 1 ug RNA. One entry per CDR3 protein results from TCRdb running MiXCR on the immunoSEQ multiplex PCR reads. The sample lists 170,000 or so distinct CDR3 sequences, roughly 92% occurring once. Sequences were obtained from CD4+ T cells from PBMCs. The origin of the receptors is a human donor with multiple sclerosis.

The rearrangement links TRBV18 to TRBJ2-1; D unclear. Trimming removed 3 bases from V and 8 bases from J, with 17 bases in between. Germline V gives CDR1 KGHSH, CDR2 LQKENI. The CDR3 spans 15 residues. The CDR3 DNA reads TGTGCCAGCTCACCCCCGGGTTCCCCGCGCTATGAGCAGTTCTTC. The encoded protein is CASSPPGSPRYEQFF.

The chain carries TRBV10-3 and TRBJ2-7, with 8 bases fitting TRBD2. The CDR3 has 13 amino acids. The J segment lost 5 bases and the V segment lost 6 bases, leaving 6 bases of the junction unmatched. Germline V CDR1 and CDR2: ENHRY, SYGVKD. The CDR3 region has the DNA TGTGCCATCAGAAGGAGCGGGAGTGACGAGCAGTACTTC. Translating gives CAIRRSGSDEQYF.

V is TRBV27 and J is TRBJ1-5; no definite D call. Germline-derived CDR1 and CDR2 are MNHEY and SMNVEV (reference sequence). The CDR3 covers 14 residues. Trimming took off 2 bases at V and 7 bases at J, with 12 bases between the two ends. The CDR3 reads CASSLPGIGQPQHF. DNA for the CDR3: TGTGCCAGCAGTTTACCTGGGATTGGGCAGCCCCAGCATTTT.

This chain's CDR3 is CASSPRGRGRETQYF. The DNA for the CDR3 is TGTGCCAGCAGCCCTAGGGGGCGGGGGAGGGAGACCCAGTACTTC. The rearrangement joins TRBV7-2 to TRBJ2-5; the D call may be TRBD1 or TRBD2 (7 bases each). Germline CDR1 reads SGHTA; CDR2 reads FQGNSA. Between the trimmed V and J ends, which lost 5 bases and 5 bases, there was a span of 18 bases. The CDR3 is made up of 15 amino acids.

The gene calls are TRBV5-4 and TRBJ2-2; the match to TRBD2 covers 7 bases. The CDR3 has 14 amino acids. CDR1 SGHNT and CDR2 YYREEE come from the germline V gene (reference sequence). The trim removed 1 base at V and 7 bases at J, leaving 4 bases unmatched. The CDR3 loop is CASSLTSEGGELFF. CDR3 nucleotide sequence: TGTGCCAGCAGCTTGACTAGCGAGGGCGGGGAGCTGTTTTTT.

This chain links TRBV20-1 with TRBJ2-3, with 11 bases identical to TRBD2. In germline, CDR1 is DFQATT, CDR2 SNEGSKA (reference sequence). This CDR3 comprises 16 residues. Germline trimming cut 0 bases from V and 0 bases from J; bases unmatched to any gene: 2. The CDR3 DNA sequence: TGCAGTGCTAGAGAGCCTAGCGGGAGGAGCACAGATACGCAGTATTTT. Translated, it gives CSAREPSGRSTDTQYF.

This clonotype is a singleton in its sample. The V call is TRBV19, the J call TRBJ2-1; D might be TRBD1 (5 bases). This CDR3 region has 14 residues. V was pared by 9 bases and J by 3 bases, with 15 bases between. CDR1 is LNHDA and CDR2 is SQIVND in the germline V gene (reference sequence). CDR3 residues: CASTQGPFYNEQFF. CDR3 bases: TGTGCCAGCACTCAGGGCCCCTTCTACAATGAGCAGTTCTTC.

This sequence joins TRBV20-1 and TRBJ1-2, with 7 bases aligning to TRBD1. The CDR3 has 14 amino acids. The germline CDR1 and CDR2 sequences are DFQATT and SNEGSKA (reference sequence). V shed 0 bases and J 6 bases; nucleotides not matched to a gene: 7. The CDR3 reads CSARELQGLHGYTF. The CDR3 region has the DNA TGCAGTGCTAGAGAGCTACAGGGGTTACATGGCTACACCTTC.

The J gene is TRBJ2-4, the V gene TRBV12-3 or TRBV12-4; 7 nucleotides line up with TRBD1. There are 14 residues in the CDR3. V was pared by 5 bases and J by 2 bases, with 3 bases of the junction left unmatched. CDR3 bases: TGTGCCAGCAGTCGACAGGGTTCCAAAAACATTCAGTACTTC. As protein: CASSRQGSKNIQYF.

The V call is TRBV7-8, the J call TRBJ2-7; tentatively, D is TRBD1 or TRBD2 (5 bases each). There are 14 residues in the CDR3. In germline, CDR1 is SGHVS, CDR2 FQNEAQ. Trimming left V 8 bases short and J 0 bases short, with 14 bases between. The CDR3 DNA reads as TGTGCCAGCCGCCAAGGGACCGGCTCCTACGAGCAGTACTTC. Amino acids: CASRQGTGSYEQYF.

The CDR3 spells CASSLSAGVLNTEAFF. CDR3 DNA: TGTGCCAGCAGTTTATCGGCAGGGGTTCTAAACACTGAAGCTTTCTTT. The gene calls are TRBV12-3 or TRBV12-4 and TRBJ1-1, with D perhaps matching TRBD1 (6 bases). The CDR3 spans 16 residues. V was shortened by 2 bases and J by 2 bases, with 15 bases between the two germline ends.

The chain recombines TRBV7-2 with TRBJ2-7; no definite D call. Trimming took off 0 bases at V and 2 bases at J, with 11 bases between the two ends. There are 15 residues in the CDR3. Germline V gives CDR1 SGHTA, CDR2 FQGNSA. CDR3 protein: CASSLARADTYEQYF. The CDR3 coding sequence is TGTGCCAGCAGCTTAGCACGGGCAGATACCTACGAGCAGTACTTC.

The rearrangement uses TRBV7-3 and TRBJ2-7; 8 bases fit TRBD2. Germline loops: CDR1 SGHTA, CDR2 FQGTGA. Germline trimming cut 5 bases from V and 0 bases from J; bases unmatched to any gene: 6. The length of the CDR3 is 15 residues. This chain's CDR3 is CASSRTSGSSYEQYF. The CDR3 nucleotides are TGTGCCAGCAGCCGTACTAGCGGATCCTCCTACGAGCAGTACTTC.

The sample holds a few counts of this clonotype. The chain links TRBV30 to TRBJ2-7; the match to TRBD1 covers 10 bases. This CDR3 region has 13 residues. The germline V gene has CDR1 GTSNPN and CDR2 SVGIG (reference sequence). J lost 0 bases, V lost 8 bases, and 4 bases had no gene match. Here the CDR3 reads CAGGTGDSYEQYF. The CDR3 DNA is TGTGCCGGCGGGACAGGGGACTCCTACGAGCAGTACTTC.

The rearrangement links TRBV10-3 to TRBJ1-1, with D tentatively TRBD1 (6 bases). V was cut by 6 bases and J by 4 bases, with 21 bases left in between. CDR3 length: 16 residues. Germline CDR1 reads ENHRY; CDR2 reads SYGVKD. The CDR3 is CAISAAAGTRPTEAFF. The CDR3, as DNA: TGTGCCATCAGCGCCGCAGCCGGGACACGTCCCACTGAAGCTTTCTTT.

This clonotype was seen a single time. In DNA form, the CDR3 reads TGTGCCAGCAGCCGTTCGACAGGGAACCAGCCCCAGCATTTT. Translated: CASSRSTGNQPQHF. The chain uses TRBV7-6 and TRBJ1-5, with 7 bases that match TRBD1. Germline CDR1 reads SGHVS; CDR2 reads FNYEAQ. J gave up 7 bases and V 5 bases, and 8 bases lay outside the gene matches. The CDR3 consists of 14 residues.

With regard to this clonotype: The junction departs from germline at one end; a sequencing error may be responsible. The chain combines TRBV12-3 or TRBV12-4 with TRBJ2-3, with D possibly being TRBD2 (7 bases). The length of the CDR3 is 15 residues. CDR3 sequence: CASSPRGASTNTQYF. The CDR3 DNA sequence: TGTGCCAGCAGTCCTCGGGGGGCCTCCACAAATACGCAGTATTTT.

This sequence joins TRBV5-1 and TRBJ2-1; 8 bases line up with TRBD2. Germline V gene sequence: CDR1 SGHRS, CDR2 YFSETQ. CDR3 length: 14 amino acids. Trimming took 2 bases from V and 9 from J; bases not matched to a gene: 7. CDR3 amino acids: CASSLIGLAREQFF. The CDR3, as DNA: TGCGCCAGCAGCTTAATAGGACTAGCTCGTGAGCAGTTCTTC.

The V gene is TRBV4-1, the J gene TRBJ2-1; no clear D gene. Germline CDR1 reads MGHRA; CDR2 reads YSYEKL. The CDR3 covers 17 residues. Between the trimmed V and J ends, which lost 1 base and 0 bases, there was a span of 13 bases. This CDR3 reads CASSQADLGFSYNEQFF. DNA for the CDR3: TGCGCCAGCAGCCAAGCTGACCTGGGGTTCTCCTACAATGAGCAGTTCTTC.

The chain links TRBV21-1 to TRBJ1-5; TRBD1 is the table's D call and was not checked against the DNA. TRBV21-1 is listed as a pseudogene. The CDR3 runs 17 residues. The CDR3 loop reads CASSPRRGGTGDQPQHF. CDR3 coding DNA: TGTGCCAGCAGCCCGCGGAGAGGAGGGACAGGGGATCAGCCCCAGCATTTT.

This chain joins TRBV20-1 and TRBJ1-2, with TRBD1 as a possible D gene (5 bases). The CDR3 loop spans 13 amino acids. Germline-derived CDR1 and CDR2 are DFQATT and SNEGSKA (reference sequence). The V gene lost 0 bases and the J gene lost 4 bases, with 9 bases spanning the gap. DNA of the CDR3: TGCAGTGCTAGAGAGCCAGGGAGCTATGGCTACACCTTC. Translation gives CSAREPGSYGYTF.

The V gene is TRBV2, the J gene TRBJ2-1; D may correspond to TRBD1 or TRBD2 (5 bases each). V was pared by 6 bases and J by 10 bases, with 19 bases between. Germline CDR1 reads SNHLY; CDR2 reads FYNNEI. The CDR3 sequence is 14 residues long. CDR3 nucleotide sequence: TGTGCCAGCAGACTCGGGACGGCGGTTAGGGAGCAGTTCTTC. Amino acids: CASRLGTAVREQFF.

This clonotype was found once. The V call is TRBV7-8, the J call TRBJ2-5, with 7 bases identical to TRBD2. Germline V lookup: CDR1 SGHVS, CDR2 FQNEAQ. The CDR3 has 15 residues. The ends lost 5 bases at V and 7 bases at J; junction bases unmatched: 13. As DNA, the CDR3 is TGTGCCAGCAGCCCACCGGGACTACTTCCGAGGACCCAGTACTTC. It yields the protein CASSPPGLLPRTQYF.

This clonotype was observed a handful of times. V is TRBV7-3 and J is TRBJ1-5, with D unclear. Between the trimmed V and J ends, which lost 3 bases and 7 bases, there was a span of 10 bases. In germline, CDR1 is SGHTA, CDR2 FQGTGA. The CDR3 is 13 residues long. Here the CDR3 reads CASSFSGGQPQHF. Here the CDR3 DNA reads TGTGCCAGCAGCTTTAGTGGAGGGCAGCCCCAGCATTTT.

The rearrangement joins TRBV18 to TRBJ1-2; 7 bases are shared with TRBD1. There are 14 residues in the CDR3. V was clipped by 2 bases and J by 6 bases; unmatched bases: 6. Per germline, CDR1 KGHSH and CDR2 LQKENI. The CDR3 here is CASSPVTGKDGYTF. As DNA, the CDR3 is TGTGCCAGCTCACCAGTGACAGGGAAGGATGGCTACACCTTC.

This clonotype came up once. The genes are TRBV6-2 or TRBV6-3 and TRBJ1-1; D gene ambiguous. V was trimmed by 2 bases and J by 8 bases, leaving 12 bases between them. Germline-derived CDR1 and CDR2 are MNHEY and SVGEGT. The CDR3 runs to 13 residues. CDR3 loop: CASSYDMSVEAFF. The CDR3 region has the DNA TGTGCCAGCAGTTACGACATGTCTGTCGAAGCTTTCTTT.

This CDR3 is CASSHRQLAPPYEQYF. As DNA, the CDR3 is TGCGCCAGCAGCCACAGACAGCTTGCCCCCCCCTACGAGCAGTACTTC. The chain recombines TRBV4-1 with TRBJ2-7, with TRBD1 as a possible D gene (5 bases). Trimming left V 3 bases short and J 2 bases short, with 17 bases between. CDR1 is MGHRA and CDR2 is YSYEKL in the germline V gene. This CDR3 has 16 residues.

The chain is built from TRBV7-2 and TRBJ2-1; no clear D. V dropped 2 bases and J dropped 8 bases, with 16 bases sitting between them. The CDR3 covers 15 residues. CDR1 is SGHTA, CDR2 FQGNSA, per germline. CDR3 sequence reads: CASSLQSRRHDEQFF. DNA of the CDR3: TGTGCCAGCAGCTTACAGTCCCGGCGGCATGATGAGCAGTTCTTC.

This chain connects TRBV20-1 to TRBJ2-1; TRBD2 agrees at 9 bases. CDR3 length equals 15 residues. Germline values: CDR1 DFQATT, CDR2 SNEGSKA (reference sequence). J gave up 5 bases and V 2 bases, and 7 bases lay outside the gene matches. Here the CDR3 DNA reads TGCAGTGCTAGACTAGCGGGGAAGCTAGACAATGAGCAGTTCTTC. Residues: CSARLAGKLDNEQFF.

The chain is built from TRBV7-8 and TRBJ2-7; a possible D gene is TRBD1 (7 bases). The CDR3 has 14 residues. V was clipped by 5 bases and J by 2 bases, with 13 bases between them. In germline, CDR1 is SGHVS, CDR2 FQNEAQ. In DNA form, the CDR3 reads TGTGCCAGCAGCCTGCGGGACAGCACCTACGAGCAGTACTTC. Translated, it gives CASSLRDSTYEQYF.

The rearrangement uses TRBV7-8 and TRBJ2-6; the D is unclear. Germline V gene lookup returns CDR1 SGHVS and CDR2 FQNEAQ. V was pared by 3 bases and J by 4 bases, with 10 bases between. The CDR3 has 15 amino acids. The CDR3 here is CASSFGRTGANVLTF. Here the CDR3 DNA reads TGTGCCAGCAGCTTTGGAAGGACCGGGGCCAACGTCCTGACTTTC.

This chain's CDR3 is CSVESTSGGTQYF. The CDR3 DNA follows: TGCAGCGTTGAATCGACTAGCGGGGGGACCCAGTACTTC. The chain employs TRBV29-1 and TRBJ2-5; 12 bases fit TRBD2. Germline V gene data show CDR1 as SQVTM and CDR2 as ANQGSEA. The ends lost 2 bases at V and 7 bases at J; junction bases unmatched: 2. The CDR3 spans 13 residues.